This T cell receptor (beta chain) was retrieved from a study of blood T cell repertoires in COVID-19. Study-level information: Collection of acute and convalescent COVID-19 samples took place in the United States, Italy and Spain. PBMCs, B-cell-depleted T cells, or T cells provided the cDNA or gDNA that made up the material.

The ends were cut back, 7 bases at V and 0 bases at J, with 19 bases in the middle. CDR3 size: 17 residues. Authors' analysis steps: Reference gene primer amplification in the assay estimated nucleated cell counts. Method: immunoSEQ multiplex PCR; TCRdb's copy keeps in-frame clones and lacks some. Clone size and the V and J calls come from that table; the DNA yielded D and trimming. The table lists tens of thousands of clones, about 80% of them singletons. This chain connects TRBV23-1 to TRBJ2-1; the D gene is possibly TRBD1 (6 bases). TRBV23-1 carries the ORF label, with uncertain function. The source material was peripheral blood. This TCR was recovered from a human donor in a cohort sampled during active COVID-19. As DNA, the CDR3 is TGCGCCAGCATCACAGGGTTACTTTATAGCTCCTACAATGAGCAGTTCTTC. This translates into CASITGLLYSSYNEQFF.